This TCR beta chain was profiled in a study of T cell responses to AZD1222 COVID-19 vaccine. Study-level results: The number of AZD1222 recipients seropositive at baseline was only five to seven. Across the whole spike, CD4 TCRs peaked at regions 160-218 and 743-854. White British ancestry dominated among donors, who included more females, and clonal diversity was possibly underestimated.

Timing groups of about 4 and about 12 weeks for second doses were pooled. As for this clone: Its matching antigen is unknown.

Profiled with immunoSEQ multiplex PCR; TCRdb holds only in-frame clones, not every one. The sample consists of 65,000 to 95,000 clones, around 85% of them appearing once. This CDR3 spans 13 amino acids. Germline values: CDR1 SGHTA, CDR2 FQGTGA. J lost 7 bases, V lost 5 bases, and 5 bases had no gene match. Specimen: peripheral blood, collected 28 days after the second AZD1222 dose. V is TRBV7-3 and J is TRBJ2-3; 8 bases agree with TRBD2. The sequence derives from an adult who received the AZD1222 COVID-19 vaccine. The CDR3 sequence is CASSRGGRNTQYF. CDR3 nucleotides: TGTGCCAGCAGCCGCGGGGGGCGGAATACGCAGTATTTT.